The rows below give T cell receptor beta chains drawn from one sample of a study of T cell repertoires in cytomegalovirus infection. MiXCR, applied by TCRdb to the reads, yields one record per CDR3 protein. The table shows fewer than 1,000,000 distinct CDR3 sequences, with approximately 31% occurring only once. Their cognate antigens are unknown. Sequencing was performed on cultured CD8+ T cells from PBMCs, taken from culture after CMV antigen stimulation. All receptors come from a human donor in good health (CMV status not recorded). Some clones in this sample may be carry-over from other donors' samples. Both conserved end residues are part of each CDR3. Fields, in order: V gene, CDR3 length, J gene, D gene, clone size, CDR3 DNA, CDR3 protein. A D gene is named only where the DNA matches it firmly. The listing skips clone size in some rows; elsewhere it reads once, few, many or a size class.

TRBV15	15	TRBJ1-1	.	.	TGTGCCACCAGCAGAAGGTCCGTCTCGGGGGGCGAAGCTTTCTTT	CATSRRSVSGGEAFF
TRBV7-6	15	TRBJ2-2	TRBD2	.	TGTGCCAGCAGCTTAGCGGGGGGGAACATCGGGGAGCTGTTTTTT	CASSLAGGNIGELFF
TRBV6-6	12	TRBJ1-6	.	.	TGTGCCAGCAGTTACTCCTTGAAAGCCCTCCACTTT	CASSYSLKALHF
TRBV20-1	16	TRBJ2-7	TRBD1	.	TGCAGTGCTAGAGCCCTGTCCGGGACAGTAACCTACGAGCAGTACTTC	CSARALSGTVTYEQYF
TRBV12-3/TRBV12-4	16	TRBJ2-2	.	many	.	CASSFLAGANTGELFF
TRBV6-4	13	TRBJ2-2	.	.	TGTGCCAGCAGCCTCGACGTATACGGGGAGCTGTTTTTT	CASSLDVYGELFF
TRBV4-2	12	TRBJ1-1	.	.	TGTGCCAGCAGCCAAGAGAGGAGGGAAGCTTTCTTT	CASSQERREAFF
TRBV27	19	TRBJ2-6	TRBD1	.	TGTGCCAGCAGTCTCACCCCGACAGGGACCTTCTCTGGGGCCAACGTCCTGACTTTC	CASSLTPTGTFSGANVLTF
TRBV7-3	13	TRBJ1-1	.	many	TGTGCCAGCAGCTCAGACACTGTCACTGAAGCTTTCTTT	CASSSDTVTEAFF
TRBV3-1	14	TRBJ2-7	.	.	TGTGCCAGCAGCCAAGACCGGCTGGACTACGAGCAGTACTTC	CASSQDRLDYEQYF
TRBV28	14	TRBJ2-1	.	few	TGTGCCAGCAGTTTATTCGGAGTTTACAATGAGCAGTTCTTC	CASSLFGVYNEQFF
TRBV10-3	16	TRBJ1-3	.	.	TGTGCCATCAGTGAGTCGATACGTTCCTCTGGAAACACCATATATTTT	CAISESIRSSGNTIYF
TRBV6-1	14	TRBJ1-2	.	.	TGTGCCAGCAGTGACAGGGGTAAAAACTATGGCTACACCTTC	CASSDRGKNYGYTF
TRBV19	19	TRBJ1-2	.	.	TGTGCCAGTAGCGTGGACCCCACAGCATCGATATTTTCTAACTATGGCTACACCTTC	CASSVDPTASIFSNYGYTF
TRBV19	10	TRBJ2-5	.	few	TGTGCCACTCTGGGGGAGACCCAGTACTTC	CATLGETQYF
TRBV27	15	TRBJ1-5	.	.	TGTGCCAGCAGTGTAGATGGGGTCTTCAATCAGCCCCAGCATTTT	CASSVDGVFNQPQHF
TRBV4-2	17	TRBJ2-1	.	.	TGTGCCAGCAGCCAAGGGGCAGGGACCCTCACGGCGCTTGAGCAGTTCTTC	CASSQGAGTLTALEQFF
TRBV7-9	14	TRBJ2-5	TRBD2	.	TGTGCCAGCCGGATAGCGGGGGTACAAGAGACCCAGTACTTC	CASRIAGVQETQYF
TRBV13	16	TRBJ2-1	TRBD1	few	TGTGCCAGCAGCCCCCTCAGGGGGCGTTCTTACAATGAGCAGTTCTTC	CASSPLRGRSYNEQFF
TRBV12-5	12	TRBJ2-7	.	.	TGTGCTAGTGGTTACAGGGACTACGAGCAGTACTTC	CASGYRDYEQYF
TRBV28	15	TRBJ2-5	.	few	TGTGCCAGCAGTCTCTATTCAGGGATCCAAGAGACCCAGTACTTC	CASSLYSGIQETQYF
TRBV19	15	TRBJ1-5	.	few	TGTGCCAGTAGTATAGATATTGGGAGCAATCAGCCCCAGCATTTT	CASSIDIGSNQPQHF
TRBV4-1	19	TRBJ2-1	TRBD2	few	TGCGCCAGCAGCCATCCCGGACTAGCGGGGGATCCCTCCTACAATGAGCAGTTCTTC	CASSHPGLAGDPSYNEQFF
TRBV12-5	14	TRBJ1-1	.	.	TGTGCTAGTGGTTTGACAGGTAGGGACACTGAAGCTTTCTTT	CASGLTGRDTEAFF
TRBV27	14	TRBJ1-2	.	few	TGTGCCAGCAGAACCGGGACGGGCATTTTGGGCTACACCTTC	CASRTGTGILGYTF
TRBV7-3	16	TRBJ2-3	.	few	TGTGCCAGCAGCTTACGTCAAGGAGCCGGGGGAGATACGCAGTATTTT	CASSLRQGAGGDTQYF
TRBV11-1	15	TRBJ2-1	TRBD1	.	TGTGCCAGCAGCTCTTCGGACAGGGGACTGAATGAGCAGTTCTTC	CASSSSDRGLNEQFF
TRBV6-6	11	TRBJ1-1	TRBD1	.	TGTGCCACTACAGGGGACACTGAAGCTTTCTTT	CATTGDTEAFF
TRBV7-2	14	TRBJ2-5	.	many	TGTGCCAGCAGCTTAGCTGTTCAGCAAGAGACCCAGTACTTC	CASSLAVQQETQYF
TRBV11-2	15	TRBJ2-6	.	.	TGTGCCAGCAGCTACAGAAACTCTGGGGCCAACGTCCTGACTTTC	CASSYRNSGANVLTF
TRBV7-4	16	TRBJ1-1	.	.	TGTGCCAGCAGCTTAGATGGGGACCCCCGCGGCAGTGAAGCTTTCTTT	CASSLDGDPRGSEAFF
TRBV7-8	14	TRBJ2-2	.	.	TGTGCCAGCAGCGGGACCTTTGACTTCGGGGAGCTGTTTTTT	CASSGTFDFGELFF
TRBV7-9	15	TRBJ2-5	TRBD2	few	TGTGCCAGCACCCCCGGGCTTAGCGGGGGGGAGACCCAGTACTTC	CASTPGLSGGETQYF
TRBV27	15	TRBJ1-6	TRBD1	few	TGTGCCAGCACTCGCCGGGACAGGCTTAATTCACCCCTCCACTTT	CASTRRDRLNSPLHF
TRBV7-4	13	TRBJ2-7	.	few	TGTGCCAGCAGCTTAAGGCAGAAATACGAGCAGTACTTC	CASSLRQKYEQYF
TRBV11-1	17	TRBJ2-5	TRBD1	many	TGTGCCAGCGGCCCCCCCAAGGGACAGGAGTACCAAGAGACCCAGTACTTC	CASGPPKGQEYQETQYF
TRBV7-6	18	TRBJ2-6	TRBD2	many	TGTGCCAGCAGCTCCGGACTAGCGGGGGCCTCTGGGGCCAACGTCCTGACTTTC	CASSSGLAGASGANVLTF
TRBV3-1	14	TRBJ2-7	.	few	TGTGCCAGCAGCGGGCGGGACAGATACTACGAGCAGTACTTC	CASSGRDRYYEQYF
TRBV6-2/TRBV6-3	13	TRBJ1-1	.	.	TGTGCCAGGAGTACCGGGAGGAACACTGAAGCTTTCTTT	CARSTGRNTEAFF
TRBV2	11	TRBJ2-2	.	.	TGTGCCAGTGTGGCGGGGAGGGAGCTGTTTTTT	CASVAGRELFF
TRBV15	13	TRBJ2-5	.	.	TGTGCCACCAGCAGAGTGACTCGGAAGACCCAGTACTTC	CATSRVTRKTQYF
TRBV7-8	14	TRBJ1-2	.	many	TGTGCCAGCAGCTCGTCTTTCGGGGGGCCTGGCTACACCTTC	CASSSSFGGPGYTF
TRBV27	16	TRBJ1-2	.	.	TGTGCCAGCGCTTTTGGCAACGGGGATGGGTACTATGGCTACACCTTC	CASAFGNGDGYYGYTF
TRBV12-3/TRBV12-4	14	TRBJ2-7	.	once	TGTGCCAGCAGTTTAAAAGTCAGGGCGGACGAGCAGTACTTC	CASSLKVRADEQYF
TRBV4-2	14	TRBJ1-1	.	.	TGTGCCAGCAGCCAAGAAGGTTCACCGACTGAAGCTTTCTTT	CASSQEGSPTEAFF
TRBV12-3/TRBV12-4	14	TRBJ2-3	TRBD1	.	TGTGCCAGCAGTTTGGGACAGGCGCCAGATACGCAGTATTTT	CASSLGQAPDTQYF
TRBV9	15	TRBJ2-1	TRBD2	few	TGTGCCAGCAGCGTAGGCGGCGGGGGGAAAGATGAGCAGTTCTTC	CASSVGGGGKDEQFF
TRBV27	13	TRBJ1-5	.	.	TGTGCCAGCAGTTTAAGTGAGAGGCAGCCCCAGCATTTT	CASSLSERQPQHF
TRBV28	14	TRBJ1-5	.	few	TGTGCCAGCAGTTTATACCGAAGCAATCAGCCCCAGCATTTT	CASSLYRSNQPQHF